This entry is about one T cell receptor (beta chain). Its target is not known. Overlapping HIV-1 Gag 15-mer peptides at approximately 0.96 ug per peptide per mL were used. Memory cells lacking CD40L and CD69 with high CD45RO were sorted. PBMCs were depleted of CD8+ T cells before stimulation. This entry comes from a study of persistence of HIV-infected CD4 T cells. Study context: CD4+ T cells responding to CMV or HIV-1 Gag were isolated.

The libraries were made with immunoSEQ version 4 in survey mode. Sequencing used immunoSEQ multiplex PCR; TCRdb keeps in-frame clones, though not all of them. The profile shows about 41,000 clones, more than 75% of them singletons. The CDR3 is 16 residues long. The sequencing here drew on CD4+ T cells sorted from PBMCs after approximately 20-hour stimulation, taken from a patient who received antiretroviral therapy. The chain employs TRBV21-1 and TRBJ1-1. TRBV21-1 constitutes a pseudogene. The receptor's source is an adult man with HIV who was CMV-seropositive. The CDR3 coding sequence is TGTGCCAGCAGCAAAGAGGCGAGGGCGGAAAGGGCTGAAGCTTTCTTT. Protein product: CASSKEARAERAEAFF.